This T cell receptor beta chain originates from a study of cytomegalovirus exposure and HLA in healthy donors (TCRdb year 2017). Some background on the complete study: An earlier analysis of 587 of the donors reported roughly 300 Gb of sequence data and 100 million to 140 million unique TCR beta sequences from about 200 million T cells. About 320 gigabases of sequencing data and 70 million to 100 million unique TCR sequences were included in an early release covering about 700 HLA-typed donors. Among the approximately 430 genotyped donors, about 85% belonged to the genetic ancestry cluster associated with self-reported Caucasian donors. The study aimed to test whether signatures of past pathogen exposure could be identified by cataloging public T cell receptors. The T cell repertoires of roughly 660 subjects were profiled by immunosequencing and related to cytomegalovirus serostatus. Besides the first cohort of hundreds of subjects, a separate validation cohort made up of around 120 different subjects was used. To predict cytomegalovirus infection status, the study combined high-throughput TCR immunosequencing, statistical association of individual TCRs with disease status, and machine learning. A later analysis re-examined previously published TCR beta repertoires from more than 550 donors and added high-resolution HLA genotyping to investigate patterns of TCR occurrence. The later analysis used no new phenotypic data to find candidate immune exposures, relying instead on TCR beta sequences and their occurrence across donors. To decide whether each TCR beta V gene segment behaved as functional or pseudogenic, an earlier analysis of fewer than 750 of the donors relied on high-throughput TCR beta sequencing. Donor age, sex, ethnicity and CMV serostatus were collected together with the repertoire data. A later genetic analysis used genome-wide SNP genotypes for about 60% of the 666 donors, treating that subset as a discovery cohort. All discovery cohort repertoires had been generated on a single sequencing platform. HLA typing included class I and class II loci at four-digit resolution. The number of donors typed differed by locus, with 629-630 for A, B, C, DRB1 and DQB1, over 500 for DQA1, 600 to 610 for DPA1, and around 430 for DPB1. Because of strong linkage in the cohort, roughly five DR-DQ haplotypes were treated as single units for association and clustering. On average, roughly 250,000 unique TCR beta nucleotide sequences were sequenced per donor among roughly 430 genotyped donors of the cohort, with around 19% of those sequences being non-productive. Results the study describes overall, beyond this receptor: In vitro tests confirmed that a few of the cytomegalovirus-associated TCR beta chains recognize cytomegalovirus antigens. CMV serostatus was the only immune exposure information available for the cohort. According to a later analysis, TCR association rates differed among HLA loci, with DRB1 alleles showing the most associated TCRs and HLA-C alleles showing the fewest. Correlated functional status among segregating V segments might be attributable to linkage disequilibrium, but an unknown experimental factor could not be ruled out. The cohort was sequenced for TCR beta chains only, and without alpha or paired-chain data the features that could be detected were limited. The authors suggested that the approach could potentially be generalized to other disease states and immunological phenotypes. A later analysis found that most CMV-associated TCR beta chains appeared HLA-restricted, with HLA associations seemingly driven largely by CMV exposure. An association between a missense DCLRE1C variant and V-gene and J-gene trimming of TCR beta chains was found in a later genetic analysis and replicated in an independent cohort. Because counts were too low, under 20 rarely observed V segments, including chromosome 9 orphons, were left out of the earlier analysis of roughly 600 of the donors. Strong co-occurrence of HLA alleles, especially DR and DQ, made assigning TCR associations to individual alleles difficult. Most TCR sequences were seen in very few donors, while some public TCRs were found in many individuals. A later genetic analysis reported fewer N-insertions in productive TCRs among donors in an Asian-associated ancestry cluster than the roughly 700-donor mean. In a later analysis, HLA-associated TCR beta chains showed more clonal expansion and lower generation probabilities than non-associated chains that were equally common. A further reported finding was that TCR beta sequences accurately predicted the HLA-A and HLA-B alleles for most subjects in the first cohort. In a later analysis, more than 15,000 TCR beta sequences were associated with specific HLA alleles at a false discovery rate of 0.05. A total of 150 to 200 TCR beta chains were listed by the study as associated with cytomegalovirus. Some IMGT-functional V segments, including TRBV6-2 and TRBV6-3, could not be distinguished by the 87-base-pair reads and were therefore excluded. HLA typing was unavailable for some donors at each locus, so association tests used only the typed subset. A later analysis reported that several top co-occurrence clusters appeared linked to parvovirus B19, influenza, CMV and Epstein-Barr virus. In an earlier analysis of some 500 of the donors, most TCR beta V segments were observed in productive rearrangements about 87% or about 30% of the time, broadly matching IMGT annotations. A group of highly shared sequence variants was considered likely to be a technical artifact of the sequencing pipeline. Sequencing depth was assumed to be roughly uniform across donors in the presence/absence analyses, though that assumption may not hold. In both the original and validation cohorts, the classifier was reported to diagnose cytomegalovirus status with high specificity and sensitivity.

A word on this clone: No cognate antigen has been identified for it. The input lacks base qualities; no much larger clone sits a single base away.

The cohort comprised some 680 healthy bone marrow donors. All cohort members were sampled while nominally healthy, although unrecorded immune exposures were likely present. The donor was CMV seropositive and belonged to the group of 250 to 300 seropositive cohort members. Every donor gave a peripheral blood sample, and the peripheral blood mononuclear cells from that sample were used for TCR beta sequencing. Genomic DNA extraction from the blood cell samples was performed with the Qiagen DNeasy Blood Extraction Kit. Reading from cysteine to phenylalanine, the CDR3 counts 13 amino acids. Just the 39-base CDR3 DNA is kept, in frame starting at base 1. Taken from the germline V gene, the CDR1 and CDR2 loops are SQVTM and ANQGSEA. V drops 4 bases and J drops 3 bases, leaving 13 bases in between. Libraries were constructed by the immunoSEQ multiplex PCR assay. For the multiplex PCR, a mixture combining 60 forward primers for TCR Vbeta segments and 13 reverse primers for TCR Jbeta segments was used. The CDR3 region of rearranged TCR beta genes was amplified from genomic DNA with a multiplex PCR assay. Amplified TCR beta libraries were sequenced as 87-base-pair reads on the Illumina HiSeq System. The published analysis was carried out like this. Across the 640 or so repertoires, a later analysis counted 80 million or so unique TCR beta chains, about 10 million of which were shared by at least two donors. To remove PCR and sequencing errors, raw reads were error-corrected and collapsed into unique sequences using a nearest-neighbor algorithm that merged closely related sequences. CDR3 sequences were aligned to IMGT reference sequences to assign V, D and J gene segments. Each retained sequence needed at least a six-nucleotide match to both a V gene segment and a J gene segment. A rearrangement was called productive if the CDR3 had no stop codons and remained in frame with V and J, and every other rearrangement was called non-productive. Following IMGT convention, CDR3 was defined as the stretch from the second conserved V-encoded cysteine to the conserved J-encoded phenylalanine. Sequences without an unambiguous match to a single V gene segment were excluded from the earlier analysis of a few hundred of the donors. In an earlier analysis of 450 to 750 of the donors, a V segment was called functional when productive rearrangements were above 56.7%, and segregating when the standard deviation between donors exceeded 5%. A statistical classification framework was built for diagnosing cytomegalovirus status from the catalog of TCR beta chain sequences. A later analysis assigned V and J genes by comparing TCR nucleotide sequences with IMGT/GENE-DB human TR gene sequences. The TCRdist pipeline was used in a later analysis to assign CDR3 sequences and most-parsimonious VDJ recombination scenarios. In a later analysis, each TCR beta chain was defined by its CDR3 amino acid sequence together with its V-gene family, and reads without a unique V-gene family were excluded. As a way to deal with suspected cross-contamination and a sequencing artifact, a later analysis dropped approximately 590 nucleotide sequences that were highly shared and had low generation probability. A later analysis calculated a clonal expansion index for each public chain from normalized within-repertoire ranks of inferred template counts. In a later analysis, generation probabilities were computed using a VDJ recombination model fitted to out-of-frame rearrangements, and the results were checked against IGoR. A later analysis scored TCR-TCR, TCR-HLA and TCR-CMV co-occurrence with hypergeometric tests, applying a repertoire-size bias correction to TCR pairs. To estimate false discovery rates, a later analysis permuted the HLA or CMV assignments 20 times. In a later analysis, co-occurring TCRs were grouped using DBSCAN, and TCRdist sequence similarity was added for clustering within HLA-allele-positive subsets. Repertoires with fewer than 30,000 or more than 120,000 public chains were left out of co-occurrence clustering, as were a handful of repertoires with anomalous nucleotide sharing. As stored in TCRdb, this immuneACCESS dataset retains in-frame rearrangements with V and J assigned. A fraction of the clones does not appear; measured against another copy, unresolved V genes explain less than half of the discrepancy, and the remainder lacks a known reason. Clone size and the V and J calls come from that table; the DNA yielded D and trimming. The sample yields tens of thousands of clones; roughly 80% were counted once. About 22% of the sample rests with the top ten.

The chain is encoded by TRBV29-1 joined to TRBJ2-7, with a tentative D gene TRBD1 over 5 matching bases. The TCR originated in a woman between 35 and 50 years old in good health and CMV-seropositive. The sequenced sample was PBMCs. The nucleotide sequence is given as TGCAGCGTTGCAGGGTTTATAAACTACGAGCAGTACTTC. It translates as CSVAGFINYEQYF.